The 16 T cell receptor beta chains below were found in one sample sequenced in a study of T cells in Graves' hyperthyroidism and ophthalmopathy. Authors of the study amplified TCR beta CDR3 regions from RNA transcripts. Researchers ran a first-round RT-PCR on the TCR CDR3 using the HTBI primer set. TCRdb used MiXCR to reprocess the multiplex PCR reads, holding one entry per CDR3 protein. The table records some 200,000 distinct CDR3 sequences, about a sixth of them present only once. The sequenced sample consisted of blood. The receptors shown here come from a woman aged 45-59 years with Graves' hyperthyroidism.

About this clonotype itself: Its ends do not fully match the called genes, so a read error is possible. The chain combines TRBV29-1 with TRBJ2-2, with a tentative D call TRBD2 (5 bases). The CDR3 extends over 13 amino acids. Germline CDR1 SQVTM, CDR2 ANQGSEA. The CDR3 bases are TGTAGCGTTGCACTGACGAACACCGGGGAGCTGTTTTTT. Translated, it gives CSVALTNTGELFF.

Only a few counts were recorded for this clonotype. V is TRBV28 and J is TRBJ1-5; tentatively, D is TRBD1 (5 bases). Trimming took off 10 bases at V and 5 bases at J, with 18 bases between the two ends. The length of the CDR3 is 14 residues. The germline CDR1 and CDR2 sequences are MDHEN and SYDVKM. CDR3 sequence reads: CATSGLGLHQPQHF. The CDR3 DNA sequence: TGTGCCACCTCGGGACTGGGACTCCATCAGCCCCAGCATTTT.

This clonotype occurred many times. CDR3 residues: CATSGFGDTGELFF. The CDR3, as DNA: TGTGCCACCAGTGGTTTCGGGGACACCGGGGAGCTGTTTTTT. The chain joins TRBV24-1 to TRBJ2-2; a possible D gene is TRBD2 (5 bases). The V gene lost 5 bases and the J gene lost 3 bases, with 9 bases spanning the gap. Germline V gene data show CDR1 as KGHDR and CDR2 as SFDVKD. CDR3 length: 14 amino acids.

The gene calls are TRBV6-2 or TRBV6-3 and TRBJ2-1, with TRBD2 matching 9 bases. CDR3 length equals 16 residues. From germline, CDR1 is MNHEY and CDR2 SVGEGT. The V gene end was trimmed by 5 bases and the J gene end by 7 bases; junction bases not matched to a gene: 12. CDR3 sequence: CASSRKQAGGGNEQFF. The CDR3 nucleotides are TGTGCCAGCAGTCGAAAACAAGCGGGAGGAGGGAATGAGCAGTTCTTC.

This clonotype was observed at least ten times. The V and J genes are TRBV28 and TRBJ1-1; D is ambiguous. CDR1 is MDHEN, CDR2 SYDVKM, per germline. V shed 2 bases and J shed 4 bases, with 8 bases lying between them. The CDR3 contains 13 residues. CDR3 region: CASSLGRRTEAFF. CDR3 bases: TGTGCCAGCAGTTTAGGGCGCCGCACTGAAGCTTTCTTT.

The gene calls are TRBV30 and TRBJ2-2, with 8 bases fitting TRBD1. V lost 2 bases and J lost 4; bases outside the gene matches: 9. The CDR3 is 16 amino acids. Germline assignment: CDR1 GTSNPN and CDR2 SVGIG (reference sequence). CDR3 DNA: TGTGCCTGGAGTATCCCTCAGGGGGCCGGCACCGGGGAGCTGTTTTTT. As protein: CAWSIPQGAGTGELFF.

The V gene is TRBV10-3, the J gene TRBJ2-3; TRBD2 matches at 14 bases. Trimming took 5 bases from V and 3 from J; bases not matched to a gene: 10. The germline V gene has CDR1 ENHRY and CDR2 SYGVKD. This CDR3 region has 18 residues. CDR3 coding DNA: TGTGCCATCAGTCAGGGACTAGCGGGAGCTTCTGTAACAGATACGCAGTATTTT. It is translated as CAISQGLAGASVTDTQYF.

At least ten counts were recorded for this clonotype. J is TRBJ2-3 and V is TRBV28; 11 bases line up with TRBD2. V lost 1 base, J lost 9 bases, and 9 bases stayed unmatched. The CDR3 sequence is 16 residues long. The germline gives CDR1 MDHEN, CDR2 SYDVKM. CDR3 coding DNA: TGTGCCAGCAGTTTATCCCAGAGACTAGCGGGAAGAACGCAGTATTTT. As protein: CASSLSQRLAGRTQYF.

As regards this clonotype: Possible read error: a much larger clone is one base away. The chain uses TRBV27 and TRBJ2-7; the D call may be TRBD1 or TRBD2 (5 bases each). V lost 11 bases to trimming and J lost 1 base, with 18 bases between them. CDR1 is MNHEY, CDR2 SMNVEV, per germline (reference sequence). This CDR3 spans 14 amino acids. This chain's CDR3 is CAGWDGSTSYEQYF. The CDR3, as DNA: TGTGCCGGCTGGGACGGAAGTACATCCTACGAGCAGTACTTC.

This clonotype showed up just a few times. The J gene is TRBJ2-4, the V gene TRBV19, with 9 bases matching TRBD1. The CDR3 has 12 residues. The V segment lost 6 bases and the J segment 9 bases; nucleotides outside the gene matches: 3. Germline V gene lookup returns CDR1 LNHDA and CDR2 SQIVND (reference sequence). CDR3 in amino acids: CASRQGAGIQYF. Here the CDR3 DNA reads TGTGCCAGTAGACAGGGGGCTGGCATTCAGTACTTC.

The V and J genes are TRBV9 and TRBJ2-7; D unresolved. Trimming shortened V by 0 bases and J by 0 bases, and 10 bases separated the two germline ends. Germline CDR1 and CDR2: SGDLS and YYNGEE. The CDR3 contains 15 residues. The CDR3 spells CASSVVAVSSYEQYF. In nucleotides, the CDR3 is TGTGCCAGCAGCGTAGTGGCGGTGAGCTCCTACGAGCAGTACTTC. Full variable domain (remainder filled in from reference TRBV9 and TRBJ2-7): DSGVTQTPKHLITATGQRVTLRCSPRSGDLSVYWYQQSLDQGLQFLIQYYNGEERAKGNILERFSAQQFPDLHSELNLSSLELGDSALYFCASSVVAVSSYEQYFGPGTRLTVT.

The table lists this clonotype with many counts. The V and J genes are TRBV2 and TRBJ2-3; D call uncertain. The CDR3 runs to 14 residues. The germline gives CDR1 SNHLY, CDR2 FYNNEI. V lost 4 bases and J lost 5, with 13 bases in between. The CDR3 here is CASSANPFRDTQYF. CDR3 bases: TGTGCCAGCAGTGCAAACCCCTTTAGAGATACGCAGTATTTT.

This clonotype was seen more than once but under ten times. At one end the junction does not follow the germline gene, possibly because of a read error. The CDR3, as DNA: TGTGCCGGCAGCTCGAACCGGGAAGAGACCCAGTACTTC. It is translated as CAGSSNREETQYF. The chain employs TRBV13 and TRBJ2-5; D unresolved. Per germline, CDR1 PRHDT and CDR2 FYEKMQ (reference sequence). This CDR3 is 13 amino acids long.

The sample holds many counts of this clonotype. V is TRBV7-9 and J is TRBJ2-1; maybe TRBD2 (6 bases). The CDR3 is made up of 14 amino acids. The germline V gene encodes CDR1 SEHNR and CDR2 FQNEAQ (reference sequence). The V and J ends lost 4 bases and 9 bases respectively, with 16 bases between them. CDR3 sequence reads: CASSSGTDGSEQFF. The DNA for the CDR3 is TGTGCCAGCAGCTCAGGAACCGACGGGAGTGAGCAGTTCTTC.

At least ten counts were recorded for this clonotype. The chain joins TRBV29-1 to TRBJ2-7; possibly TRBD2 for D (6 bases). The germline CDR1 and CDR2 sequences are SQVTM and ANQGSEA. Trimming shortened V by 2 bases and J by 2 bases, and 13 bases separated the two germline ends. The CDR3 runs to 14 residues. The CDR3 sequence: CSVERGGLAYEQYF. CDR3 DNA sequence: TGCAGCGTTGAAAGGGGAGGTTTAGCCTACGAGCAGTACTTC.

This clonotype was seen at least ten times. The CDR3 loop reads CSARDLALAGGRPEQYF. The CDR3 nucleotides are TGCAGTGCTAGAGATTTGGCCCTAGCGGGAGGACGTCCCGAGCAGTACTTC. The J gene is TRBJ2-7, the V gene TRBV20-1; 11 nucleotides match TRBD2. V lost 0 bases and J lost 6; bases outside the gene matches: 13. CDR3 length: 17 amino acids. Germline V gene data show CDR1 as DFQATT and CDR2 as SNEGSKA (reference sequence).